These 24 T cell receptor beta chains came from one sample sequenced in a study of blood T cell repertoires in COVID-19. Sequenced by immunoSEQ multiplex PCR; TCRdb stores in-frame clones only, minus some. The sample has roughly 200,000 clones; roughly 84% are singletons. The sequencing input was PBMCs or T cells enriched from blood (not recorded which). The receptors were sampled from a woman in her twenties or thirties who had been exposed to COVID-19.

J is TRBJ2-5 and V is TRBV29-1, with D possibly TRBD1 on 6 matching bases. The CDR3 runs 12 residues. Germline V gene lookup returns CDR1 SQVTM and CDR2 ANQGSEA. For the CDR3, the DNA is TGCAGGGCTTTGGGGGCGGAAGAGACCCAGTACTTC. Translating gives CRALGAEETQYF.

This clone has just a few counts. In DNA form, the CDR3 reads TGTGCCAGCAGCTTTAGCAGGGTCACTGAAGCTTTCTTT. It encodes CASSFSRVTEAFF. This chain links TRBV11-3 with TRBJ1-1; a weak D match, TRBD1 (5 bases). The CDR3 contains 13 residues. Deletions cut 3 bases from V and 4 bases from J, with 9 bases between. CDR1 SGHNT and CDR2 YENEEA come from the germline V gene.

This clone was picked up one time. The CDR3 protein is CASSTKDGVTEAFF. CDR3 DNA sequence: TGTGCCAGCAGCACGAAGGACGGGGTGACTGAAGCTTTCTTT. The V and J genes are TRBV13 and TRBJ1-1; D gene ambiguous. The V end lost 5 bases, the J end lost 5 bases, and 15 bases lay between the germline ends. The germline V gene has CDR1 PRHDT and CDR2 FYEKMQ (reference sequence). This CDR3 has 14 residues.

V and J are TRBV13 and TRBJ1-1, with D maybe TRBD1 (5 bases). This CDR3 is 12 amino acids long. CDR1 and CDR2 (germline): PRHDT, FYEKMQ (reference sequence). The V end was cut by 11 bases, the J end by 1 base, with 11 bases between. Written as DNA, the CDR3 is TGTGCCTCCAGGGTATCGAACACTGAAGCTTTCTTT. This gives the protein CASRVSNTEAFF.

CDR3 loop: CASSPRSGGTYNEQFF. The CDR3 coding sequence is TGTGCCAGCTCACCTAGGAGCGGGGGAACCTACAATGAGCAGTTCTTC. The V call is TRBV18, the J call TRBJ2-1; 8 bases align to TRBD2. J lost 2 bases, V lost 3 bases, and 6 bases had no gene match. Germline-derived CDR1 and CDR2 are KGHSH and LQKENI. CDR3 length equals 16 residues.

The rearrangement uses TRBV24-1 and TRBJ1-5; tentatively, D is TRBD1 (6 bases). The CDR3 totals 18 residues. Germline CDR1 and CDR2: KGHDR and SFDVKD. V was clipped by 4 bases and J by 0 bases, with 18 bases between them. The CDR3 is CATSEGQLGDYSNQPQHF. In nucleotides, the CDR3 is TGTGCCACCAGTGAAGGACAGTTAGGCGACTATAGCAATCAGCCCCAGCATTTT.

Only one count was recorded for this clone. The chain couples TRBV4-3 to TRBJ1-6; D remains unclear. Germline V gene lookup returns CDR1 LGHNA and CDR2 YSLEER. Trimming removed 0 bases at V and 7 bases at J, with 10 bases between. The CDR3 runs to 15 residues. The CDR3 nucleotides read TGCGCCAGCAGCCAAGATAACGGTTACAATTCACCCCTCCACTTT. It specifies CASSQDNGYNSPLHF.

The chain recombines TRBV9 with TRBJ1-1, with D possibly matching TRBD1 (5 bases). The CDR3 extends over 14 amino acids. V was trimmed by 4 bases and J by 4 bases, leaving 14 bases between them. Germline CDR1 SGDLS, CDR2 YYNGEE. The CDR3 loop is CASSPTGVPTEAFF. CDR3 nucleotides: TGTGCCAGCAGCCCAACGGGGGTACCCACTGAAGCTTTCTTT.

This clone was detected only once. This rearrangement joins TRBV5-1 to TRBJ2-1; 9 nucleotides agree with TRBD1. This CDR3 has 14 residues. From germline, CDR1 is SGHRS and CDR2 YFSETQ. The J segment lost 10 bases and the V segment lost 4 bases, leaving 9 bases of the junction unmatched. CDR3 DNA sequence: TGCGCCAGCAGCGGAGGACAGGGGACGCCCGAGCAGTTCTTC. It translates to CASSGGQGTPEQFF.

The chain couples TRBV23-1 to TRBJ2-1; TRBD2 aligns across 8 bases. TRBV23-1 is noted as an ORF with a role that remains uncertain. The CDR3 contains 18 residues. The V and J ends lost 6 bases and 8 bases, in that order; junction bases with no gene match: 21. CDR3 nucleotides: TGCGCCAGCAGCACCCCCGGCCGGGGGGGGGCCATGGGTTATGAGCAGTTCTTC. This sequence encodes CASSTPGRGGAMGYEQFF.

V usage is TRBV7-9 and J usage is TRBJ2-2; the match to TRBD2 covers 14 bases. Trimming at V came to 4 bases and at J to 4 bases, leaving 2 bases not matched to a gene. CDR1 and CDR2 (germline): SEHNR, FQNEAQ (reference sequence). The CDR3 has 16 amino acids. CDR3 DNA sequence: TGTGCCAGCAGCTGGACTAGCGGGGGGTCCACCGGGGAGCTGTTTTTT. Encoded protein: CASSWTSGGSTGELFF.

The chain recombines TRBV7-6 with TRBJ2-1; possible D gene TRBD2, 5 bases. Per the germline V gene, CDR1 is SGHVS and CDR2 is FNYEAQ. V was trimmed by 1 base and J by 0 bases, leaving 13 bases between them. This CDR3 spans 17 amino acids. CDR3 amino acids: CASSLVDGEYSYNEQFF. The CDR3 DNA reads as TGTGCCAGCAGCTTAGTTGACGGGGAATACTCCTACAATGAGCAGTTCTTC. The variable domain in full, with the rest retrieved from reference TRBV7-6 and TRBJ2-1, is GAGVSQSPRYKVTKRGQDVALRCDPISGHVSLYWYRQALGQGPEFLTYFNYEAQQDKSGLPNDRFSAERPEGSISTLTIQRTEQRDSAMYRCASSLVDGEYSYNEQFFGPGTRLTVL.

This clone has a handful of counts. The chain combines TRBV7-8 with TRBJ1-1; weak D call: TRBD1 (5 bases). Trimming shortened V by 8 bases and J by 11 bases, and 24 bases separated the two germline ends. The CDR3 has 14 amino acids. Germline values: CDR1 SGHVS, CDR2 FQNEAQ. This CDR3 is CASGEIGGGIGAFF. The DNA for the CDR3 is TGTGCCAGCGGAGAAATTGGGGGAGGCATAGGGGCTTTCTTT.

V gene TRBV7-9 combines with J gene TRBJ1-5; tentative D call: TRBD1 (6 bases). V was clipped by 5 bases and J by 1 base, with 9 bases between them. The CDR3 has 14 amino acids. Germline CDR1 reads SEHNR; CDR2 reads FQNEAQ (reference sequence). The CDR3: CASSVQGSNQPQHF. CDR3 nucleotide sequence: TGTGCCAGCAGCGTACAGGGAAGCAATCAGCCCCAGCATTTT.

A single count supports this clone. This chain links TRBV2 with TRBJ1-4, with 11 bases identical to TRBD1. This CDR3 region has 17 residues. V dropped 1 base and J dropped 10; count of bases not matched to a gene: 11. Germline values: CDR1 SNHLY, CDR2 FYNNEI. The CDR3 protein is CASSEDVGGTGGIKLFF. CDR3 bases: TGTGCCAGCAGTGAAGATGTCGGTGGGACAGGGGGTATAAAACTGTTTTTT. Using reference TRBV2 and TRBJ1-4 for the parts outside the CDR3, the full variable domain is EPEVTQTPSHQVTQMGQEVILRCVPISNHLYFYWYRQILGQKVEFLVSFYNNEISEKSEIFDDQFSVERPDGSNFTLKIRSTKLEDSAMYFCASSEDVGGTGGIKLFFGSGTQLSVL.

The chain is built from TRBV12-5 and TRBJ2-7, with TRBD1 matching 11 bases. Trimming cost V 6 bases and J 1 base; bases outside gene matches: 11. The germline V gene encodes CDR1 LGHNT and CDR2 FRNRAP. CDR3 length equals 17 residues. The CDR3 nucleotides are TGTGCTAGTGGAAAGGGGACAGGGGGACCCAAATCCTACGAGCAGTACTTC. Translated, it gives CASGKGTGGPKSYEQYF.

This clone appeared a single time. V is TRBV3-1 (or the pseudogene TRBV3-2) and J is TRBJ2-1; 7 bases line up with TRBD1. The length of the CDR3 is 15 residues. V shed 5 bases, J shed 0 bases, and the junction held 4 bases outside the gene matches. The V gene's germline CDR1 is LGHDT and CDR2 YNNKEL (reference sequence). CDR3 in amino acids: CASSSRDSSYNEQFF. CDR3 nucleotides: TGTGCCAGCAGCTCCCGGGACAGCTCCTACAATGAGCAGTTCTTC.

V gene TRBV5-6 combines with J gene TRBJ1-5; D not resolved. Germline lookup yields CDR1 SGHDT and CDR2 YYEEEE. V was cut by 4 bases and J by 5 bases, with 10 bases left in between. This CDR3 has 13 residues. CDR3 DNA sequence: TGTGCCAGCAGCACTGTTTATGATCAGCCCCAGCATTTT. Its translation is CASSTVYDQPQHF.

This sequence joins TRBV7-2 and TRBJ1-5; possible D gene TRBD1, 5 bases. The germline V and J ends were trimmed by 5 bases and 6 bases, with 11 bases remaining between them. Germline V CDR1 and CDR2: SGHTA, FQGNSA. CDR3 length: 13 residues. CDR3 bases: TGTGCCAGCAGCGCACAGGAGGGTCAGCCCCAGCATTTT. Translated: CASSAQEGQPQHF.

This chain connects TRBV11-3 to TRBJ1-2; TRBD1 might be the D (5 bases). V gave up 3 bases and J gave up 3 bases, with 17 bases separating them. The CDR3 contains 16 residues. The V gene's germline CDR1 is SGHNT and CDR2 YENEEA. The CDR3 reads CASSFLGEGGYYGYTF. CDR3 nucleotide sequence: TGTGCCAGCAGCTTCTTGGGGGAGGGCGGGTACTATGGCTACACCTTC. The variable domain in full, with the rest retrieved from reference TRBV11-3 and TRBJ1-2, is EAGVVQSPRYKIIEKKQPVAFWCNPISGHNTLYWYLQNLGQGPELLIRYENEEAVDDSQLPKDRFSAERLKGVDSTLKIQPAELGDSAVYLCASSFLGEGGYYGYTFGSGTRLTVV.

The V gene is TRBV28, the J gene TRBJ1-6, with D maybe TRBD1 (5 bases). Germline values: CDR1 MDHEN, CDR2 SYDVKM. Trimming shortened V by 7 bases and J by 4 bases, and 11 bases separated the two germline ends. This CDR3 is 14 amino acids long. CDR3 loop: CASIQGAYNSPLHF. CDR3 DNA: TGTGCCAGCATCCAGGGCGCGTATAATTCACCCCTCCACTTT.

This sequence joins TRBV29-1 and TRBJ1-2; weak D call: TRBD1 (6 bases). Germline CDR1 reads SQVTM; CDR2 reads ANQGSEA. The V gene lost 2 bases and the J gene lost 1 base, with 17 bases spanning the gap. This CDR3 region has 16 residues. CDR3 sequence reads: CSVEPETGIFNYGYTF. The DNA of the CDR3 is TGCAGCGTTGAACCCGAGACAGGCATTTTTAACTATGGCTACACCTTC.

This clone was observed once. J is TRBJ1-1 and V is TRBV7-2; TRBD1 might be the D (6 bases). This CDR3 comprises 14 residues. Germline-derived CDR1 and CDR2 are SGHTA and FQGNSA. V lost 2 bases, J lost 1 base, and 8 bases lay in between. Here the CDR3 reads CASSLYRENTEAFF. CDR3 nucleotides: TGTGCCAGCAGCTTATACAGGGAGAACACTGAAGCTTTCTTT.

This clone was observed a few times. The chain employs TRBV6-2 or TRBV6-3 and TRBJ1-2, with D unresolved. Per the germline V gene, CDR1 is MNHEY and CDR2 is SVGEGT. The CDR3 length is 13 residues. Deletions cut 4 bases from V and 10 bases from J, with 16 bases between. Here the CDR3 reads CASSWSLTSAYTF. The CDR3, as DNA: TGTGCCAGCAGTTGGAGTCTAACCTCAGCCTACACCTTC.